The sequence of this T cell receptor (beta chain) was determined in a study of blood T cell repertoires in COVID-19. This CDR3 spans 15 amino acids. The table came from immunoSEQ multiplex PCR; TCRdb's copy has only in-frame clones and leaves some out. The sample lists around 150,000 clones; around 85% were seen once. The source of this sequence is a human donor with acute or convalescent COVID-19. The donor label of this sample is uncertain. The J gene is TRBJ1-6, the V gene TRBV21-1; TRBD1, the table's D call, was not compared with the DNA. TRBV21-1 is a pseudogene. Sample: peripheral blood. CDR3 in DNA: TGTGCCAGCAGCAATTCGGGACAGGGCAATTCACCCCTCCACTTT. It encodes CASSNSGQGNSPLHF.